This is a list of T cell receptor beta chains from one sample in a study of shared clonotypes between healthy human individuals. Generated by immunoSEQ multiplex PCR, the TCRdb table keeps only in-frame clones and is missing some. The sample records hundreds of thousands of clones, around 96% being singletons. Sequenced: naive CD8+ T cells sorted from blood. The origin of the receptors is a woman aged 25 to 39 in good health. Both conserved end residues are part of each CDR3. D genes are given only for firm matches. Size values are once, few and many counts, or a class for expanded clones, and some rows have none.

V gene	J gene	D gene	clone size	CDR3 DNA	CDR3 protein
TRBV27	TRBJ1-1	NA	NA	TGTGCCAGCAGTTTTGGGGTGCAGACTGAAGCTTTCTTT	CASSFGVQTEAFF
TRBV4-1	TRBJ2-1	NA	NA	TGCGCCAGCAGCCCCCAAAGCCAGGACATACCCTACAATGAGCAGTTCTTC	CASSPQSQDIPYNEQFF
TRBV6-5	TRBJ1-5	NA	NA	TGTGCCAGCAGCCAGGGGTTCGGGAATCAGCCCCAGCATTTT	CASSQGFGNQPQHF
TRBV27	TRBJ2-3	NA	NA	TGTGCCAGTTGGAATGGGGATACGCAGTATTTT	CASWNGDTQYF
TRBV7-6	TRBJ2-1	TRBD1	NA	TGTGCCAGCAGCTTCCCGGGGACAGGGGCGAATGAGCAGTTCTTC	CASSFPGTGANEQFF
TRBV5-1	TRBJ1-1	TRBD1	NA	TGCGCCAGCAGCCAATTTCGGACAGGGGGACCGGTTAACCCTGAAGCTTTCTTT	CASSQFRTGGPVNPEAFF
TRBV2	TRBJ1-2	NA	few	TGTGCCAGCAGTGGACCCTACACCTTC	CASSGPYTF
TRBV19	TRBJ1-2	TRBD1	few	TGTGCCAGTAGTCTCACAGGGGTAGGTGGCTACACCTTC	CASSLTGVGGYTF
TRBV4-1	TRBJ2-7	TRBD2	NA	TGCGCCAGCAGCCAAGGACCGGGTCTAGCGGGAGACGAGCAGTACTTC	CASSQGPGLAGDEQYF
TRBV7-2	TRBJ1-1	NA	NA	TGTGCCAGCAGCGTCCTCCTTTGGGACACTGAAGCTTTCTTT	CASSVLLWDTEAFF
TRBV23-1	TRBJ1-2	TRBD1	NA	TGCGCCAGCAGTCAATCGCGACAGGGGGGTTCTTATGGCTACACCTTC	CASSQSRQGGSYGYTF
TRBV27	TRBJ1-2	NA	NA	TGTGCCAGCAGTTCAAGTACCGGGCCCCGGTCGGGCTACACCTTC	CASSSSTGPRSGYTF
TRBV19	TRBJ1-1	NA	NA	TGTGCCAGTACCAATGAGGGGCTTGAAGCTTTCTTT	CASTNEGLEAFF
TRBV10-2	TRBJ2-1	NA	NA	TGCGCCAGTAAAGGAAGCCAGCGGGATGAGCAGTTCTTC	CASKGSQRDEQFF
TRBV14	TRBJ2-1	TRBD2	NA	TGTGCCAGCAGATCACGACTAGCGGGAGGGATATACAATGAGCAGTTCTTC	CASRSRLAGGIYNEQFF
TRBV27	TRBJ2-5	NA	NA	TGTGCCAGCAGTTTAACGCGCGCGAACACCCAAGAGACCCAGTACTTC	CASSLTRANTQETQYF
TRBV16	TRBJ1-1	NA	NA	TGTGCCAGCAGCCCGACACCGAACACTGAAGCTTTCTTT	CASSPTPNTEAFF
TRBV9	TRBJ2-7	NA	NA	TGTGCCAGCAGCAACCAATGGGGGACGAGCTCCTACGAGCAGTACTTC	CASSNQWGTSSYEQYF
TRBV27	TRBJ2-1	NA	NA	TGTGCCAGCAGTTTCCTGTCCTACAATGAGCAGTTCTTC	CASSFLSYNEQFF
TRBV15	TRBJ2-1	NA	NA	TGTGCCACCAGCAGACCTAACAATGGGAATGAGCAGTTCTTC	CATSRPNNGNEQFF
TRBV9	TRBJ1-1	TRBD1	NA	TGTGCCAGCAGCGTAGAGGGGGCGGGGAACACTGAAGCTTTCTTT	CASSVEGAGNTEAFF
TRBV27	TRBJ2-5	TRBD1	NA	TGTGCCAGCAGTTTTGAGGGACAGGGGGCGTTGACCCAGTACTTC	CASSFEGQGALTQYF
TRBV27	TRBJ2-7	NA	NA	TGTGCCAGTGCCCGGGCTAGCAGCTACGAGCAGTACTTC	CASARASSYEQYF
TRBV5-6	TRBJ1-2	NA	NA	TGTGCCAGCCTAGCCGGCAGTCGAAAGACCTATGGCTACACCTTC	CASLAGSRKTYGYTF
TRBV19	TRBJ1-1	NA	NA	TGTGCCAGCACAACTCTAGGGGGGTTCACTGAAGCTTTCTTT	CASTTLGGFTEAFF
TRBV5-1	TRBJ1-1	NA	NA	TGCGCCAGCAGCTCCAGTGGCACTGAAGCTTTCTTT	CASSSSGTEAFF
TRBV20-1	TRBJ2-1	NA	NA	TGCAGTCTCAACGCCGGCAATGAGCAGTTCTTC	CSLNAGNEQFF
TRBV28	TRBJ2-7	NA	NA	TGTGCCAGCAGTTTAAGGGGCAGTTACGAGCAGTACTTC	CASSLRGSYEQYF
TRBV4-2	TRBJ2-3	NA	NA	TGTGCCAGCAGCCAAGAAGCCCGCGGGTGGCGCACAGATACGCAGTATTTT	CASSQEARGWRTDTQYF
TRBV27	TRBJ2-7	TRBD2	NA	TGTGCCAGCACCCCGGCGGGACTAGCCGGGACCTACGAGCAGTACTTC	CASTPAGLAGTYEQYF
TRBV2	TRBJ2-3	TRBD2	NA	TGTGCCACGTTTCGACGATCCGGGAGGGCCGAGTTTATAACAGATACGCAGTATTTT	CATFRRSGRAEFITDTQYF
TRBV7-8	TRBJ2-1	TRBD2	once	TGTGCCAGCAGCTCGAGACTAGCAGGTGGGGAAATCGATGAGCAGTTCTTC	CASSSRLAGGEIDEQFF
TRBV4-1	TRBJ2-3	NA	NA	TGCGCCAGCAGCCAAATGGAAGATACGCAGTATTTT	CASSQMEDTQYF